This T cell receptor beta chain emerged from a study of read filtering for tumor transcriptome and immune sequencing. Trimming took off 6 bases at V and 4 bases at J, with 15 bases between the two ends. Germline CDR1 and CDR2: MDHEN and SYDVKM. CDR3 length: 14 amino acids. Molecular barcoded adaptors covering alpha/delta and beta/gamma chains were used on roughly 400 ng RNA. TCRdb re-derived calls from the reads in MiXCR, one entry per CDR3 protein. The sample shows approximately 90,000 distinct CDR3 sequences, 20% to 25% of them seen only once. V and J are TRBV28 and TRBJ1-1, with TRBD1 as a possible D gene (6 bases). The sequencing sample was made of a population of CD138-negative cells sorted from bone marrow. The receptor was derived from a donor over 35 with multiple myeloma. The CDR3 region has the DNA TGTGCCAGCAGCAATAACAGGGAGGCCACTGAAGCTTTCTTT. Translation: CASSNNREATEAFF.